This TCR beta chain was obtained from a study of blood T cell repertoires in COVID-19 (dated by TCRdb to the early 2020s). Regarding the research as a whole: Collaborator samples came from the United States, Italy and Spain and covered acute and convalescent phases of COVID-19. The prospective study material was composed of cDNA or gDNA derived from T cells, B-cell-depleted T cells, or PBMCs. The dataset comprised deeply sampled blood TCRbeta repertoires from subjects exposed to, actively infected with, or recovered from COVID-19. A freely available public database, intended as a resource for researchers studying the immune response to SARS-CoV-2, is where the repertoires were released. Samples came from the ongoing ImmuneRACE study (first 160 participants) plus 1,254 subjects from 6 global collaborators. A de-identified subject ID, COVID-19 status, age in years and sex were almost always included in the sample metadata. Where HLA class I and class II types were available, the types were taken from metadata supplied by the sample provider, not from assay-based typing.

Its CDR3 holds 11 amino acids, cysteine through phenylalanine. Here the CDR3 DNA is all that survives: 33 bases in frame from base 1. As encoded in the germline V gene, CDR1 is KGHDR while CDR2 is SFDVKD. V sheds 1 base and J sheds 7 bases, leaving 3 bases between their ends. TCRbeta CDR3 regions were amplified from genomic DNA using the immunoSEQ Assay, a bias-controlled multiplex PCR. As for the original processing: The number of nucleated cells in each sample was estimated from the amplification of reference gene primers within the assay. To quantify the absolute abundance of each unique TCRbeta CDR3 rearrangement, sequence reads were collapsed and filtered. Productive Simpson clonality was computed per sample as the square root of Simpson's diversity index over productive rearrangements. This is the immuneACCESS table as TCRdb keeps it, with only in-frame sequences that have V and J called. A part of the clones is gone; compared with another copy, unresolved V genes explain less than half, and the rest is unexplained. D and trimming were read from the DNA, whereas the V and J calls and clone size are those reported in that table. In this sample the table shows about 250,000 clones, about 89% of which occur a single time. Of the sample, 0.94% is held by the ten largest clones.

Another Seattle source contributed samples from volunteer blood donors who had recovered from COVID-19. Whole blood was collected in K2EDTA tubes by collaborating institutions according to the institutions' own protocols. For TCRbeta analysis, collaborators shipped samples as frozen whole blood, isolated PBMCs, or DNA extracted from either of those sample types. Comment on this clone: It lacks a known antigen. No per-base quality is available; no much larger clone lies one base away.

Overall results and qualifications from the work: The quantity of clinical and demographic metadata differed by source and by participant and was supplied without curation.

The sequence is built from TRBV24-1 and TRBJ1-2, with the D segment identity uncertain. The source material was peripheral blood. The receptor's source is a woman aged 40 to 55 who had recovered from COVID-19. CDR3 reads: CATSDFRGYTF. In nucleotides, the sequence is TGTGCCACCAGTGATTTCCGTGGCTACACCTTC.